Below, 15 T cell receptor beta chains from the same sample are listed, as sequenced in a study of blood T cell repertoires in COVID-19. The table came from immunoSEQ multiplex PCR; TCRdb's copy has only in-frame clones and leaves some out. The sample yields approximately 300,000 clones, over 75% seen once. Sequenced input: peripheral blood. These receptors came from a woman in her 50s with active or convalescent COVID-19.

This CDR3 is CASSEGTGAKLFF. In DNA, the CDR3 is TGTGCCAGCAGTGAAGGGACAGGGGCCAAACTGTTTTTT. The chain links TRBV6-1 to TRBJ1-4; 9 bases line up with TRBD1. Germline V lookup: CDR1 MNHNS, CDR2 SASEGT. Trimming at V came to 1 base and at J to 11 bases, leaving 2 bases not matched to a gene. The CDR3 loop spans 13 amino acids.

V usage is TRBV5-8 and J usage is TRBJ1-5; D is unclear. Between the trimmed V and J ends, which lost 3 bases and 2 bases, there was a span of 15 bases. The CDR3 has 16 amino acids. The V gene's germline CDR1 is SGHTS and CDR2 YDEGEE. The CDR3 sequence: CASSSGMLRGNQPQHF. Written as DNA, the CDR3 is TGTGCCAGCAGCTCGGGGATGCTAAGGGGCAATCAGCCCCAGCATTTT.

This chain links TRBV4-2 with TRBJ2-5; 8 bases map to TRBD2. The CDR3 is made up of 17 amino acids. Trimming removed 2 bases from V and 5 bases from J; junction bases left unmatched: 13. Germline V gives CDR1 LGHNA, CDR2 YNFKEQ. The CDR3 here is CASSQIAGTPILETQYF. Written as DNA, the CDR3 is TGTGCCAGCAGCCAAATAGCGGGGACACCCATTTTGGAGACCCAGTACTTC.

This chain links TRBV5-1 with TRBJ2-1; 7 nucleotides align to TRBD2. Germline V gene data show CDR1 as SGHRS and CDR2 as YFSETQ. The CDR3 covers 16 residues. V trimming: 2 bases; J trimming: 5 bases; junction bases outside the gene matches: 10. CDR3 DNA: TGCGCCAGCAGCTTTCCGGGAGGCACAGAGGACAATGAGCAGTTCTTC. Amino acids: CASSFPGGTEDNEQFF. Full variable domain (rest looked up from reference TRBV5-1 and TRBJ2-1): KAGVTQTPRYLIKTRGQQVTLSCSPISGHRSVSWYQQTPGQGLQFLFEYFSETQRNKGNFPGRFSGRQFSNSRSEMNVSTLELGDSALYLCASSFPGGTEDNEQFFGPGTRLTVL.

The chain employs TRBV5-5 and TRBJ1-1; D may be TRBD1 (6 bases). CDR3 length: 14 amino acids. Trimming pared 2 bases from V and 2 bases from J, leaving 10 bases between. Germline V gene sequence: CDR1 SGHKS, CDR2 YYEKEE (reference sequence). CDR3 nucleotides: TGTGCCAGCAGCTTAGGGGGGGCCAACACTGAAGCTTTCTTT. This sequence encodes CASSLGGANTEAFF. Full variable domain (remainder filled in from reference TRBV5-5 and TRBJ1-1): DAGVTQSPTHLIKTRGQQVTLRCSPISGHKSVSWYQQVLGQGPQFIFQYYEKEERGRGNFPDRFSARQFPNYSSELNVNALLLGDSALYLCASSLGGANTEAFFGQGTRLTVV.

This chain joins TRBV18 and TRBJ2-1, with unresolved D. The CDR3 is 13 residues long. In germline, CDR1 is KGHSH, CDR2 LQKENI. With 3 bases removed from V and 4 bases from J, the gap between germline ends came to 7 bases. This chain's CDR3 is CASSPPNYNEQFF. CDR3 DNA: TGTGCCAGCTCACCTCCAAATTACAATGAGCAGTTCTTC.

The rearrangement joins TRBV11-2 to TRBJ2-6; D is unresolved. Deletions cut 4 bases from V and 0 bases from J, with 7 bases between. Germline-derived CDR1 and CDR2 are SGHAT and FQNNGV. This CDR3 comprises 15 residues. The CDR3 sequence is CASSSQHSGANVLTF. The CDR3 DNA is TGTGCCAGCAGCTCTCAACACTCTGGGGCCAACGTCCTGACTTTC. The full variable domain, its missing parts supplied by reference TRBV11-2 and TRBJ2-6, is EAGVAQSPRYKIIEKRQSVAFWCNPISGHATLYWYQQILGQGPKLLIQFQNNGVVDDSQLPKDRFSAERLKGVDSTLKIQPAKLEDSAVYLCASSSQHSGANVLTFGAGSRLTVL.

In DNA form, the CDR3 reads TGTGCCAGCAGCGTAGAACCGGGGGGCATCACAGATACGCAGTATTTT. This sequence encodes CASSVEPGGITDTQYF. The chain has TRBV9 and TRBJ2-3; a possible D gene is TRBD2 (7 bases). Germline V lookup: CDR1 SGDLS, CDR2 YYNGEE. The CDR3 length is 16 residues. Trimming stripped 0 bases from V and 2 bases from J, with 13 bases between.

The chain joins TRBV2 to TRBJ1-1; D remains ambiguous. Germline V lookup: CDR1 SNHLY, CDR2 FYNNEI. V shed 7 bases and J shed 0 bases, with 9 bases lying between them. The CDR3 totals 13 residues. CDR3 residues: CASTQDMNTEAFF. The DNA of the CDR3 is TGTGCCAGCACGCAGGATATGAACACTGAAGCTTTCTTT.

In regard to this clone: The same CDR3 can be traced to other DNA sequences in this sample. The chain recombines TRBV6-5 with TRBJ1-2; D not resolved. The V gene lost 2 bases and the J gene lost 8 bases, with 15 bases spanning the gap. The CDR3 is 14 residues long. Germline CDR1 MNHEY, CDR2 SVGAGI. CDR3 bases: TGTGCCAGCAGTTACAGTCGGGGAGGTCGCGGCTACACCTTC. Translation: CASSYSRGGRGYTF.

The rearrangement uses TRBV30 and TRBJ2-7, with D possibly TRBD1 on 5 matching bases. V lost 4 bases, J lost 2 bases, and 12 bases lay in between. The CDR3 runs 13 residues. CDR1 GTSNPN and CDR2 SVGIG come from the germline V gene (reference sequence). The CDR3 DNA reads as TGTGCCTGGAAGGCAGGGCACACCTACGAGCAGTACTTC. This translates into CAWKAGHTYEQYF.

The genes are TRBV7-2 and TRBJ2-5; 9 bases match TRBD2. V was clipped by 7 bases and J by 7 bases; unmatched bases: 10. Per the germline V gene, CDR1 is SGHTA and CDR2 is FQGNSA. The length of the CDR3 is 14 residues. CDR3 nucleotide sequence: TGTGCCAGCACCCGACTAGCGGACACAGGGACCCAGTACTTC. Translated: CASTRLADTGTQYF. Full variable domain (remainder filled in from reference TRBV7-2 and TRBJ2-5): GAGVSQSPSNKVTEKGKDVELRCDPISGHTALYWYRQSLGQGLEFLIYFQGNSAPDKSGLPSDRFSAERTGGSVSTLTIQRTQQEDSAVYLCASTRLADTGTQYFGPGTRLLVL.

J is TRBJ2-7 and V is TRBV27; maybe TRBD2 (5 bases). CDR1 MNHEY and CDR2 SMNVEV come from the germline V gene (reference sequence). This CDR3 region has 15 residues. V dropped 0 bases and J dropped 7 bases, with 16 bases sitting between them. The CDR3 is CASSLSFVGGREQYF. As DNA, the CDR3 is TGTGCCAGCAGTTTATCGTTCGTCGGAGGTAGGGAGCAGTACTTC.

This rearrangement joins TRBV19 to TRBJ1-2; 7 bases are shared with TRBD1. The V and J ends lost 6 bases and 2 bases, in that order; junction bases with no gene match: 12. This CDR3 is built from 16 residues. The germline CDR1 and CDR2 sequences are LNHDA and SQIVND (reference sequence). Written as DNA, the CDR3 is TGTGCCAGTAGCATGGAAGGAACAGGGGTGAACTATGGCTACACCTTC. Protein product: CASSMEGTGVNYGYTF.

This chain uses TRBV5-4 with TRBJ1-6, with TRBD1 as a possible D gene (6 bases). V was trimmed by 2 bases and J by 5 bases, leaving 11 bases between them. CDR3 length equals 15 residues. Germline V gene data show CDR1 as SGHNT and CDR2 as YYREEE (reference sequence). The CDR3 region has the DNA TGTGCCAGCAGCTTAAGGACAGCCAATAATTCACCCCTCCACTTT. Its protein is CASSLRTANNSPLHF.